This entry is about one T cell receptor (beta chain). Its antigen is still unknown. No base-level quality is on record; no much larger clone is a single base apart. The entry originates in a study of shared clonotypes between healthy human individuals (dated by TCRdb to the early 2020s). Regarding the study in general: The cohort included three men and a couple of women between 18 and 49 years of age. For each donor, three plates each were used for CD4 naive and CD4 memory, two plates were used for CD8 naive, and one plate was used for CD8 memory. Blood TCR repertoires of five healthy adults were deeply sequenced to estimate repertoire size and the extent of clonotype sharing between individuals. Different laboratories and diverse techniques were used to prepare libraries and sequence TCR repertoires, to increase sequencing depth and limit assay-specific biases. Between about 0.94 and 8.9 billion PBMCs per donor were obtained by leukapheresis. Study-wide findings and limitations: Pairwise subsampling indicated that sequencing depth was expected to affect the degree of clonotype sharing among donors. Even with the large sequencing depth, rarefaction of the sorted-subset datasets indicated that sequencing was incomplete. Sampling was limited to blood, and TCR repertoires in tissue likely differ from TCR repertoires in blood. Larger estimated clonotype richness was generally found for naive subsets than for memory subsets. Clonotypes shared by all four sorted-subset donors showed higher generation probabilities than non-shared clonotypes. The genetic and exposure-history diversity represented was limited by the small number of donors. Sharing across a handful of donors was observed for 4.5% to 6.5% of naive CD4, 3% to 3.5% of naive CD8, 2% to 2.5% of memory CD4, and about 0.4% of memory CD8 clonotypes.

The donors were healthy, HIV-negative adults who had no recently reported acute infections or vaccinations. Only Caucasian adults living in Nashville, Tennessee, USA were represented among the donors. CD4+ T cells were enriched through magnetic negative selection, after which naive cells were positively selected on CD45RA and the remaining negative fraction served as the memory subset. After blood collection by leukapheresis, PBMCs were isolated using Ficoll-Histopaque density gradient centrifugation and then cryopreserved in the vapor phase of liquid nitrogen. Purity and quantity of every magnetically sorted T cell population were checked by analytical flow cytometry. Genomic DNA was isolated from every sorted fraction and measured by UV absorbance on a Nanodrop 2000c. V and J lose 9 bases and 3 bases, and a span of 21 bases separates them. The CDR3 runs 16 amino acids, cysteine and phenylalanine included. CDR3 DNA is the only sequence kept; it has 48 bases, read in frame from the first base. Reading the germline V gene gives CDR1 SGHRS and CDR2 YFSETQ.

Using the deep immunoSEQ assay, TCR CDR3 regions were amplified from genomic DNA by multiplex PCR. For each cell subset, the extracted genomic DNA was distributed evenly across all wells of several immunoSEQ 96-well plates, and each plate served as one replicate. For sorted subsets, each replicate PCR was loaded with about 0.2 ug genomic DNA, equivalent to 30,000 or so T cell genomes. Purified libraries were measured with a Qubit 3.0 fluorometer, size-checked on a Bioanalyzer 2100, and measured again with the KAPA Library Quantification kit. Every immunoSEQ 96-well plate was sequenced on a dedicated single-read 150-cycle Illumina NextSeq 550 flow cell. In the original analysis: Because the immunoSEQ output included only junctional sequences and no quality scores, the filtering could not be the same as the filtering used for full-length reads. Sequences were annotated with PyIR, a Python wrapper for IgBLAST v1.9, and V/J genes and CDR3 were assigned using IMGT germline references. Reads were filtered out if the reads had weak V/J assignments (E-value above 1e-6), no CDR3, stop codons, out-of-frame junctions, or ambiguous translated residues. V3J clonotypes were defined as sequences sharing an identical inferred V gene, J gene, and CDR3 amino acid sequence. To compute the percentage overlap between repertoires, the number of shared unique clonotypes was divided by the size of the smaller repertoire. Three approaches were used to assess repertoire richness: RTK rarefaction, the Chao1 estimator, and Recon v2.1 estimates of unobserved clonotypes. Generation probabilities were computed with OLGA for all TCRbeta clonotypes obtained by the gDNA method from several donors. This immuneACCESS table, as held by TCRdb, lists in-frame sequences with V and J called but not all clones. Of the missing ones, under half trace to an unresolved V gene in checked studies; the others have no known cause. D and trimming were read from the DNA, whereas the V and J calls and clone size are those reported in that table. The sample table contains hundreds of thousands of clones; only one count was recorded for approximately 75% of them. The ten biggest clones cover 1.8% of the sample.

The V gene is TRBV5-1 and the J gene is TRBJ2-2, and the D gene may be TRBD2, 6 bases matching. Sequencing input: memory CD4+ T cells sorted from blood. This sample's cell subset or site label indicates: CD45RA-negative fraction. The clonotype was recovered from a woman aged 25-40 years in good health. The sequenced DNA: TGCGCCACCCAGGAGGGGCAGGGATCGTACACCGGGGAGCTGTTTTTT. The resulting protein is CATQEGQGSYTGELFF.